These T cell receptor beta chains were read from a single sample in a study of blood T cell repertoires in COVID-19. Some clones are missing from TCRdb's copy, which holds only in-frame ones; the method was immunoSEQ multiplex PCR. Of 95,000 to 150,000 clones detected, around 63% appear once; the ten largest clones hold approximately 2.1%. The sequencing input was peripheral blood. The receptors here all came from a woman in her 70s with acute or convalescent COVID-19. Each CDR3 is given with its conserved first and last residue. The order of the fields is CDR3 length, clone size, D gene, V gene, J gene, CDR3 protein, CDR3 DNA. The D gene is left open where the match is weak. Not all rows give a size; the values are once, few, many and, for expanded clones, a class.

>15|-|TRBD1|TRBV5-1|TRBJ2-3
CASSLGQGVTDTQYF
TGCGCCAGCAGCTTGGGACAGGGGGTCACAGATACGCAGTATTTT
>18|-|-|TRBV4-3|TRBJ2-3
CASSPGDGVSASTDTQYF
TGCGCCAGCAGCCCGGGGGACGGGGTTTCTGCTAGCACAGATACGCAGTATTTT
>13|-|-|TRBV19|TRBJ1-2
CASSRRGNYGYTF
TGTGCCAGTAGTAGGCGGGGAAACTATGGCTACACCTTC
>18|-|TRBD1|TRBV7-9|TRBJ2-6
CASSLVGGPTSGANVLTF
TGTGCCAGCAGCTTAGTAGGGGGCCCCACCTCTGGGGCCAACGTCCTGACTTTC
>16|once|-|TRBV4-3|TRBJ2-6
CASSQDRGVGANVLTF
TGCGCCAGCAGCCAAGATCGGGGAGTTGGGGCCAACGTCCTGACTTTC
>14|-|TRBD2|TRBV6-7|TRBJ2-5
CASSYSRERETQYF
TGTGCCAGCAGTTACTCGCGGGAGCGTGAGACCCAGTACTTC
>15|-|-|TRBV19|TRBJ2-4
CASSMTASAKNIQYF
TGTGCCAGTAGTATGACAGCCTCAGCCAAAAACATTCAGTACTTC
>18|once|TRBD1|TRBV19|TRBJ2-6
CASSIRDRVTAGANVLTF
TGTGCCAGTAGTATCCGGGACAGGGTTACGGCGGGGGCCAACGTCCTGACTTTC
>13|-|TRBD2|TRBV10-1|TRBJ2-3
CASRAGITDTQYF
TGCGCCAGCAGAGCGGGGATCACAGATACGCAGTATTTT
>15|-|-|TRBV3-1/TRBV3-2|TRBJ1-3
CASSQAVPSGNTIYF
TGTGCCAGCAGCCAAGCGGTTCCCTCTGGAAACACCATATATTTT
>15|-|-|TRBV7-2|TRBJ2-7
CASSLSQGPYYEQYF
TGTGCCAGCAGCTTATCCCAGGGGCCGTACTACGAGCAGTACTTC
>17|-|TRBD1|TRBV14|TRBJ2-2
CASSQATGTGGTGELFF
TGTGCCAGCAGCCAAGCCACCGGGACAGGGGGCACCGGGGAGCTGTTTTTT